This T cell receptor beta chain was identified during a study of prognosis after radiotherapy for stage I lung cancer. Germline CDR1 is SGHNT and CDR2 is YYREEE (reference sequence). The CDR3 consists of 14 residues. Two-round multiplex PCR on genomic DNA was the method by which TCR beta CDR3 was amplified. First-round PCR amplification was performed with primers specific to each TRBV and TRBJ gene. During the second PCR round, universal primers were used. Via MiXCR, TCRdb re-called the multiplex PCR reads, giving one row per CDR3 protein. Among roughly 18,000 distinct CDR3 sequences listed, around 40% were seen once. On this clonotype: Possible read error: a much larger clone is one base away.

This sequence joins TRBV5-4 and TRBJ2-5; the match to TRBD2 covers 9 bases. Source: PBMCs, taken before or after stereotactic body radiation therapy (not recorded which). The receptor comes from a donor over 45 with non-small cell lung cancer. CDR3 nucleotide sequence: TGTGCCAGCAGCCAGACTAGCGGTCAAGAGACCCATTACTTC. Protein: CASSQTSGQETHYF. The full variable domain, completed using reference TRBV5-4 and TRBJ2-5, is ETGVTQSPTHLIKTRGQQVTLRCSSQSGHNTVSWYQQALGQGPQFIFQYYREEENGRGNFPPRFSGLQFPNYSSELNVNALELDDSALYLCASSQTSGQETHYFGPGTRLLVL.